The clone carrying this T cell receptor beta chain occurred many times. TCRdb recomputed calls from the 5' RACE reads with MiXCR, one row per CDR3 protein. This table has hundreds of thousands of distinct CDR3 sequences, roughly a sixth appearing once. This sample is part of a study of T cells after yellow fever vaccination. Sequenced material: PBMCs, taken 5 days after the first yellow fever vaccination. The receptor comes from a man between 18 and 35 years old who received the YFV17D yellow fever vaccine.

Here the CDR3 DNA reads TGTGCCAGCAGCTTCCCCCCCGAAGGGACCCAGTACTTC. It yields the protein CASSFPPEGTQYF. This chain uses TRBV11-2 with TRBJ2-5; no clear D. CDR3 size: 13 residues. Germline-derived CDR1 and CDR2 are SGHAT and FQNNGV. V was pared by 3 bases and J by 7 bases, with 12 bases between.